This paragraph reports one T cell receptor beta chain. This sample is part of a study of T cell responses to AZD1222 COVID-19 vaccine. Using immunoSEQ multiplex PCR, the repertoire was profiled, and TCRdb retains in-frame clones only, with some absent. The sample contains 90,000 to 110,000 clones, nearly 90% of which appear only once. CDR3 size: 15 residues. V gave up 4 bases and J gave up 3 bases, with 16 bases separating them. Looked up from germline, CDR1 is SGHTA and CDR2 is FQGTGA. V is TRBV7-3 and J is TRBJ2-7; D perhaps matches TRBD2 (5 bases). This material consisted of peripheral blood, taken 28 days after the second AZD1222 dose. The source is an adult who received the AZD1222 COVID-19 vaccine. CDR3 protein: CASSSSGAAFYEQYF. As DNA, the CDR3 is TGTGCCAGCAGCTCAAGCGGCGCAGCCTTCTACGAGCAGTACTTC.